This T cell receptor (beta chain) was captured by sequencing in a study of blood T cell repertoires in COVID-19. Study information: The samples span acute and convalescent COVID-19 from the United States, Italy and Spain. In each case, the material was cDNA or gDNA derived from T cells, B-cell-depleted T cells, or PBMCs.

Source study methods: By means of reference gene primer amplification, nucleated cell counts were estimated. Repertoires were generated with immunoSEQ multiplex PCR, while TCRdb's copy carries only in-frame clones and drops some. The DNA was the basis for D and trimming; V, J and clone size are from that table. The table has about 130,000 clones, 92% seen once; the top ten hold around 2.1%. Patients in Seattle were enrolled during active infection, then followed longitudinally. Germline CDR1 reads SGHTA; CDR2 reads FQGNSA. The junction had 4 bases not matched to a gene; V was cut back by 5 bases and J by 6 bases. CDR3 length: 14 amino acids.

Sequences were obtained from peripheral blood. The chain uses TRBV7-2 and TRBJ1-6, with TRBD1 matching over 7 bases. This TCR derives from a man aged 50-60 years with COVID-19, enrolled during active disease. CDR3 coding DNA: TGTGCCAGCAGCCTAGACAGGGCTAATTCACCCCTCCACTTT. It codes for CASSLDRANSPLHF.